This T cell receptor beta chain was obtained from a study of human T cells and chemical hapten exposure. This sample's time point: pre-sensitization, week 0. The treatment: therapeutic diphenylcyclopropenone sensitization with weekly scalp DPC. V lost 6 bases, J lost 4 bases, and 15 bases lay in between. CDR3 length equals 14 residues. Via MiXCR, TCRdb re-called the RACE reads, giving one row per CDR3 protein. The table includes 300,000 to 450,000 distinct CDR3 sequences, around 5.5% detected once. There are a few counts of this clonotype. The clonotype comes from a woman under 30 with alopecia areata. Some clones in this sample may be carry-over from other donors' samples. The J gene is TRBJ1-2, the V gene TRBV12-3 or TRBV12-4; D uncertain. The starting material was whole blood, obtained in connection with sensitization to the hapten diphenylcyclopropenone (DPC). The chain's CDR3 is CASSLGGQSYGYTF. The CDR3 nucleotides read TGTGCCAGCAGCTTGGGCGGGCAGTCCTATGGCTACACCTTC.